This T cell receptor (beta chain) was obtained from a study of response to subunit inactivated influenza vaccine. The CDR3 consists of 15 residues. Germline CDR1 LGHNA, CDR2 YSLEER. V dropped 3 bases and J dropped 7; count of bases not matched to a gene: 8. TCRdb recomputed calls from the RT-PCR reads with MiXCR, one row per CDR3 protein. The sample has over 450,000 distinct CDR3 sequences, under 15% seen once. As to this clonotype: Antigen unknown.

Study-wide results and limits: Authors suggested seasonal influenza vaccinations each recruit few new T cells.

This specimen consisted of PBMCs from blood, obtained more than 35 days after vaccination. The J gene is TRBJ2-7, the V gene TRBV4-3; TRBD1 matches at 11 bases. The receptor was derived from a man between 45 and 60 years old who received an inactivated influenza vaccine. CDR3 in DNA: TGCGCCAGCAGCCAGGGTGGACAGGGGGCGGGAGAGCAGTACTTC. It yields the protein CASSQGGQGAGEQYF.